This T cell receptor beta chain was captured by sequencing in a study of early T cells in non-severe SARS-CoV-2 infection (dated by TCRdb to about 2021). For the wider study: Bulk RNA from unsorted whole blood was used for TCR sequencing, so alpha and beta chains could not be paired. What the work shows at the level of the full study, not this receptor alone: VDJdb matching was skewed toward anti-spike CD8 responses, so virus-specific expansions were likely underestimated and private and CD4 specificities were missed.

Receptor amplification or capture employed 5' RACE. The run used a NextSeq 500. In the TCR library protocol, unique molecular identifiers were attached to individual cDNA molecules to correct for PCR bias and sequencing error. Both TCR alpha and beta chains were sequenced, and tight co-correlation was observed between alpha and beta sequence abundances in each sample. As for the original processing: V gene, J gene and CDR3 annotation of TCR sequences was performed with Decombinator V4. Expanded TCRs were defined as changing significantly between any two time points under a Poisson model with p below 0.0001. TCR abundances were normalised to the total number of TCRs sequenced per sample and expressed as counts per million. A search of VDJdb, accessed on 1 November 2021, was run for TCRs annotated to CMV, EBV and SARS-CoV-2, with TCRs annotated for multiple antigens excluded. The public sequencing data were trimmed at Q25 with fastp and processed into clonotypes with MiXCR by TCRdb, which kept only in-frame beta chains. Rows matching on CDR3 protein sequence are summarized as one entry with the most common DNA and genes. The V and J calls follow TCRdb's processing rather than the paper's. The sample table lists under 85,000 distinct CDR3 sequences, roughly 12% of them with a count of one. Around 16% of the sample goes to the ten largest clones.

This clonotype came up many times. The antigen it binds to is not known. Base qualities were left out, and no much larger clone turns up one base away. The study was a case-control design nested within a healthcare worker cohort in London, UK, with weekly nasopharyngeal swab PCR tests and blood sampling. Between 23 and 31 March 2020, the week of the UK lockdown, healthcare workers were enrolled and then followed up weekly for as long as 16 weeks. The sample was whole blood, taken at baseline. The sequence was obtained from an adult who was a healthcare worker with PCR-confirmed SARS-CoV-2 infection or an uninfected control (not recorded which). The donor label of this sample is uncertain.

The bases are TGCAGTGCTAGAGATTTAGGGACAGGGCCTGAAGCTTTCTTT. This is translated as CSARDLGTGPEAFF. Here the chain combines TRBV20-1 and TRBJ1-1; a stretch of 9 junction bases matches TRBD1. Taken from the germline V gene (reference sequence), the CDR1 and CDR2 loops are DFQATT and SNEGSKA. The germline V end is reduced by 0 bases and the J end by 6 bases; junction bases left unmatched: 5. The CDR3 starts with the cysteine, ends with the phenylalanine, and has 14 residues. CDR3 DNA only is kept here, 42 bases in frame from base 1.